This T cell receptor (beta chain) came from a study of OX40 agonist ivuxolimab in advanced cancers. Study-wide background: Therapy given before enrollment (anti-PD-1, anti-PD-L1 or anti-CTLA-4) was allowed, and over 35% had some.

On this clone: The antigen is unknown.

CDR3 length: 15 residues. The germline V gene encodes CDR1 SGDLS and CDR2 YYNGEE. V lost 3 bases and J 2 bases, leaving 14 bases between the germline ends. Only in-frame clones appear in the TCRdb table, and some are missing; sequencing was by immunoSEQ multiplex PCR. The repertoire holds tens of thousands of clones, under 90% seen once, with over 9.5% in the top ten. Overall study findings and caveats: Nonresponders, in some cases, also had low normalized T-cell clonal expansion. The mean number of expanded clones was higher in CD8+ T cells than in CD4+.

The clonotype comes from an adult with an advanced solid tumor such as melanoma, head and neck, liver or kidney cancer. The material sequenced was CD4+ or CD8+ T cells sorted from blood, taken in a trial of the OX40 agonist ivuxolimab. The V and J genes are TRBV9 and TRBJ2-5, with unresolved D. DNA for the CDR3: TGTGCCAGCAGCGCGACCGGGCTGGAACAAGAGACCCAGTACTTC. This sequence encodes CASSATGLEQETQYF.